This T cell receptor beta chain was captured by sequencing in a study of early T cells in non-severe SARS-CoV-2 infection. TCRdb analysed the 5' RACE reads with MiXCR anew, one entry per CDR3 protein. Of about 31,000 distinct CDR3 sequences in the sample, approximately 5.4% were seen once. This clonotype was found many times. No antigen is known for it. The CDR3 sequence is 11 residues long. With 6 bases removed from V and 4 bases from J, the gap between germline ends came to 10 bases. Germline V gene data show CDR1 as SQVTM and CDR2 as ANQGSEA. Study observations and caveats: Anti-spike CD8 responses were favored in VDJdb matching, and private and CD4 specificities were missed.

The chain employs TRBV29-1 and TRBJ2-7; D is unclear. The sample comprised whole blood. This receptor was obtained from an adult who was a healthcare worker with PCR-confirmed SARS-CoV-2 infection or an uninfected control (not recorded which). The CDR3 region is CSVHPRYEQYF. CDR3 coding DNA: TGCAGCGTCCACCCGAGGTACGAGCAGTACTTC.